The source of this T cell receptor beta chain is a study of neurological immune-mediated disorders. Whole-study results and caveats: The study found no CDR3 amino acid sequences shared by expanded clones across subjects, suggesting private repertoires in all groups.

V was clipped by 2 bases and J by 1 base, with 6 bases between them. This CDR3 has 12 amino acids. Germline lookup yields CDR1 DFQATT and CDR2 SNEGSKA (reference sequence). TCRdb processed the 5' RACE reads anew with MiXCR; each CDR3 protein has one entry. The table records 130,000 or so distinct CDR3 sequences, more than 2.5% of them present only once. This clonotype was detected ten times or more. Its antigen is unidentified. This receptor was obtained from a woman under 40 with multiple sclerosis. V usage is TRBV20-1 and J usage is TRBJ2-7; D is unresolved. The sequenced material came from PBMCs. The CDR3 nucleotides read TGCAGTGCTAGATTGGGATCCTACGAGCAGTACTTC. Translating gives CSARLGSYEQYF.